The TCR beta chain under discussion was sequenced for a study of blood T cells in healthy people across ages. The authors ran a second PCR of about 6 to 12 cycles using a sample-barcoded 5' primer and a J-beta primer mix. TCRdb ran MiXCR on the 5' RACE reads and lists one entry per CDR3 protein. The table records some 940,000 distinct CDR3 sequences, just under 30% of them present only once. This clonotype was seen more than once but under ten times. RNA extraction gave at least 5 micrograms of total RNA per sample. The length of the CDR3 is 16 residues. Germline V gene sequence: CDR1 MGHRA, CDR2 YSYEKL. V was shortened by 6 bases and J by 3 bases, with 18 bases between the two germline ends. These data were also filed under a second study, of T cells of mothers and their children.

Sequenced material: blood. The clonotype was recovered from a woman between 40 and 55 years old in good health. The V and J genes are TRBV4-1 and TRBJ2-1, with a weak D call TRBD2 (5 bases). The CDR3 DNA follows: TGCGCCAGCAGTTCAGCTGATAGCGCATTCTACAATGAGCAGTTCTTC. Translating gives CASSSADSAFYNEQFF.